A selection of T cell receptor beta chains follows, all from one sample in a study of cytomegalovirus exposure and HLA in healthy donors. TCRdb keeps only in-frame clones here, not all; method: immunoSEQ multiplex PCR. In the table there are 97,000 or so clones, under 75% of which are singletons. The sample comprised PBMCs. These receptor sequences come from a man aged 45 to 65 in good health and CMV-seronegative. The CDR3 runs from the conserved cysteine through the conserved F or W. The order of the fields is V gene, J gene, clone size, D gene, CDR3 DNA, CDR3 protein. D genes are given only for firm matches. Expanded clones are given a class, and other clones once, few, many or no size at all.

TRBV10-1	TRBJ2-3	few	TRBD2	TGCGCCACCCAGGGCACGGTTAAACTAGCGGGAGATGGGGATACGCAGTATTTT	CATQGTVKLAGDGDTQYF
TRBV5-4	TRBJ1-1	.	.	TGTGCCAGCAGCTTGGGAGGGTTAGAAGCTTTCTTT	CASSLGGLEAFF
TRBV29-1	TRBJ2-5	.	.	TGCAGCGTCTCGGACAGCCAAGAGACCCAGTACTTC	CSVSDSQETQYF
TRBV4-2	TRBJ1-1	.	.	TGTGCCAGCGCAGTAGGGGTTAAGGACACTGAAGCTTTCTTT	CASAVGVKDTEAFF
TRBV5-8	TRBJ2-7	.	.	TGTGCCAGCAGCACTAGTTACGAGCAGTACTTC	CASSTSYEQYF
TRBV15	TRBJ1-2	.	TRBD1	TGTGCCACCAGCAGAGATATAGACAGGGGGCCCGGCTACACCTTC	CATSRDIDRGPGYTF
TRBV23-1	TRBJ1-5	.	.	TGCGCCAGCACTACAGTAATGCCCCAGCATTTT	CASTTVMPQHF
TRBV19	TRBJ2-5	.	TRBD1	TGTGCCAGTAGTATCGGCCTCACCTCCACCAGGACAGGGAGGGAGACCCAGTACTTC	CASSIGLTSTRTGRETQYF
TRBV5-1	TRBJ2-3	few	.	TGCGCCAGCAGCGGCTTGGGGGGGGCTGGAGATACGCAGTATTTT	CASSGLGGAGDTQYF
TRBV9	TRBJ2-2	.	TRBD2	TGTGCCAGCGGGATTAGCGGGTACACCGGGGAGCTGTTTTTT	CASGISGYTGELFF
TRBV5-1	TRBJ2-7	.	TRBD1	TGCGCCAGCAGCGCCCAGACAGGGGCCTCCTACGAGCAGTACTTC	CASSAQTGASYEQYF
TRBV28	TRBJ2-7	few	TRBD2	TGTGCCAGCAGTTTAGGACTAGCGGGAGCCTACGAGCAGTACTTC	CASSLGLAGAYEQYF
TRBV4-2	TRBJ2-1	.	.	TGTGCCAGCAGCCTACCTTACACCGGGACAATAACCCTTAAATCCTACAATGAGCAGTTCTTC	CASSLPYTGTITLKSYNEQFF
TRBV29-1	TRBJ2-7	.	TRBD1	TGCAGCGTTGAGGGACAGGGCTACGAGCAGTACTTC	CSVEGQGYEQYF
TRBV27	TRBJ2-7	.	TRBD2	TGTGCCAGCAGTCCGTTTCTAGCGGGATTTCTTTACGAGCAGTACTTC	CASSPFLAGFLYEQYF
TRBV9	TRBJ1-2	.	.	TGTGCCAGCAGCTCTCGCGGAAAGGGGGAGGGCTACACCTTC	CASSSRGKGEGYTF
TRBV7-3	TRBJ2-2	.	.	TGTGCCAGCAGTTCCTCTCCCCTAGCTGCCGGGGAGCTGTTTTTT	CASSSSPLAAGELFF
TRBV30	TRBJ2-3	.	.	TGTGCCTGGAGTCCCCCCCTAGCGATAGATACGCAGTATTTT	CAWSPPLAIDTQYF
TRBV19	TRBJ2-1	.	TRBD1	TGTGCCAGTAGTATCAGCTGGACAGGGTCGAGTGAGCAGTTCTTC	CASSISWTGSSEQFF
TRBV2	TRBJ2-2	once	.	TGTGCCAGCACTAGATCGAACACCGGGGAGCTGTTTTTT	CASTRSNTGELFF
TRBV6-5	TRBJ1-1	.	.	TGTGCCAGCAGACGGTGGACTGAAGCTTTCTTT	CASRRWTEAFF
TRBV7-3	TRBJ2-5	.	TRBD2	TGTGCCAGCAGCTTGTGGGAGGGCCGGGGAGAGACCCAGTACTTC	CASSLWEGRGETQYF
TRBV15	TRBJ1-1	.	TRBD1	TGTGCCACCAGCACATTATCAGCAGGGGGTAGGGATGAAGCTTTCTTT	CATSTLSAGGRDEAFF
TRBV19	TRBJ1-2	.	TRBD1	TGTGCCAGTAGTGCTCTAGCGACAGGGAGCGGCTACACCTTC	CASSALATGSGYTF
TRBV28	TRBJ1-2	.	.	TGTGCCAGCATCGACAGGACTCTGGAGGTCTATGGCTACACCTTC	CASIDRTLEVYGYTF
TRBV5-1	TRBJ2-1	few	TRBD1	TGCGCCAGCAGCTCGGGACAGGCGGGCGGGAATGAGCAGTTCTTC	CASSSGQAGGNEQFF
TRBV7-2	TRBJ2-5	.	TRBD1	TGTGCCAGCAGCCCCAAGGGGGCAGGGGTCCTAGGCCAAGAGACCCAGTACTTC	CASSPKGAGVLGQETQYF
TRBV6-1	TRBJ1-1	.	.	TGTGCCAGCAGTGATCCCAGGACATTTAACACTGAAGCTTTCTTT	CASSDPRTFNTEAFF
TRBV5-1	TRBJ1-4	few	.	TGCGCCAGTCAGGCAACTAATGAAAAACTGTTTTTT	CASQATNEKLFF
TRBV4-1	TRBJ2-7	.	.	TGCGCCAGCAGCCAAGTCGTACTAGTCGGGGTCGAGCAGTACTTC	CASSQVVLVGVEQYF
TRBV19	TRBJ2-5	once	.	TGTGCCAGTGCCCGGGGGATTTCGGAGACCCAGTACTTC	CASARGISETQYF
TRBV29-1	TRBJ2-7	.	TRBD2	TGCAGCGCCACCAGGACTAGCGGCGGCTACGAGCAGTACTTC	CSATRTSGGYEQYF
TRBV18	TRBJ2-7	.	TRBD2	TGTGCCAGCTCAGGGGCGGGGGACTCCTACGAGCAGTACTTC	CASSGAGDSYEQYF
TRBV10-2	TRBJ2-7	.	.	TGCGCCAGCAGCGATCTACTCGACCCGCGATGGGACTACGAGCAGTACTTC	CASSDLLDPRWDYEQYF
TRBV10-3	TRBJ1-1	.	.	TGTGCCATCAGTTCGGGACTTAACACTGAAGCTTTCTTT	CAISSGLNTEAFF
TRBV7-7	TRBJ1-2	.	.	TGTGCTAGCAGCTCCTTGACCGGGTCGGAAGGCTACACCTTC	CASSSLTGSEGYTF
TRBV2	TRBJ2-7	.	TRBD2	TGTGCCAGCAATCCCGGGACTAGCGTCGCCGAGCAGTACTTC	CASNPGTSVAEQYF
TRBV25-1	TRBJ1-1	.	.	TGTGCCAGCAGTGTATGGGGGACACCTATGAACACTGAAGCTTTCTTT	CASSVWGTPMNTEAFF
TRBV30	TRBJ2-5	.	.	TGTGCCTGGGCTTTGGGACTCCAAGAGACCCAGTACTTC	CAWALGLQETQYF
TRBV28	TRBJ2-1	.	TRBD2	TGTGCCAGCAGCCCAACACTAGCGGTGGGGCAGTTCTTC	CASSPTLAVGQFF
TRBV2	TRBJ2-7	.	TRBD1	TGTGCCAGCAGTGAAGCTCCAGGGGGAATCTACGAGCAGTACTTC	CASSEAPGGIYEQYF
TRBV5-1	TRBJ2-6	.	.	TGCGCCAGCAGCTTGGCAGGGCTACTCTTAGGGGCCAACGTCCTGACTTTC	CASSLAGLLLGANVLTF
TRBV7-9	TRBJ2-2	.	.	TGTGCCAGCAGCTTACTGGGGGGTCCGGGCACCGGGGAGCTGTTTTTT	CASSLLGGPGTGELFF
TRBV4-3	TRBJ2-1	.	TRBD2	TGCGCCAGCAGCCAAGATAGCCTAGCGGGGGGGTACAATGAGCAGTTCTTC	CASSQDSLAGGYNEQFF
TRBV28	TRBJ1-2	once	TRBD1	TGTGCCAGCAGTTTAAATCCTAGGACAGGGGATGGCTACACCTTC	CASSLNPRTGDGYTF
TRBV7-9	TRBJ2-3	.	TRBD2	TGTTCCAGCACGGGAGCGGGGGGGCAAGATACGCAGTATTTT	CSSTGAGGQDTQYF
TRBV10-3	TRBJ2-3	.	TRBD2	TGTGCCATCAGTGAGAGCCTCGGACTAGCGGGAGGGGACACAGATACGCAGTATTTT	CAISESLGLAGGDTDTQYF
TRBV10-1	TRBJ2-2	few	TRBD1	TGCGCCAGCGGGACAGGGTTCACCGGGGAGCTGTTTTTT	CASGTGFTGELFF
TRBV28	TRBJ2-3	.	TRBD2	TGTGCCAGCACCTCCTCAGCGGGAGGGGTAGAAACGCAGTATTTT	CASTSSAGGVETQYF